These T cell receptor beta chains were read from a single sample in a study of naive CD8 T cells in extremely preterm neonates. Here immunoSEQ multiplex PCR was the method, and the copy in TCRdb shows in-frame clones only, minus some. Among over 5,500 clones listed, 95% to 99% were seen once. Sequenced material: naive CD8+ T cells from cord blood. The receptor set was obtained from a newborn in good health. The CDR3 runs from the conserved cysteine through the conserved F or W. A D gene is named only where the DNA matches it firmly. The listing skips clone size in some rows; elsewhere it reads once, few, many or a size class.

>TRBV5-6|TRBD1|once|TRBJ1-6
TGTGCCAGCAGCTTGACAGGGGGCTCACCCCTCCACTTT
CASSLTGGSPLHF
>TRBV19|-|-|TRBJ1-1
TGTGCCAGCCGGGGGGGGATCACTGAAGCTTTCTTT
CASRGGITEAFF
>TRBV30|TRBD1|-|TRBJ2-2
TGTACCGGGACAGGGCGAAGCGGGGAGCTGTTTTTT
CTGTGRSGELFF
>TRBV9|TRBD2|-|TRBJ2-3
TGTGCCAGCAGCGTAGGCCGGGGGGGCACAGATACGCAGTATTTT
CASSVGRGGTDTQYF
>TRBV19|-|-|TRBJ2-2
TGTGCCAGTACCAGTCGTTACACCGGGGAGCTGTTTTTT
CASTSRYTGELFF
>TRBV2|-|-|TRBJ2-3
TGTGCCAGCAGTCCATGGGGGGGGCGGTCACAAGATACGCAGTATTTT
CASSPWGGRSQDTQYF
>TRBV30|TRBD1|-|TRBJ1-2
TGTGCCTACCCCGGGACAGGGAACTATGGCTACACCTTC
CAYPGTGNYGYTF
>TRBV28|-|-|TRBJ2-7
TGTGCCAGCAGTTCGGGACTTACTACCTACGAGCAGTACTTC
CASSSGLTTYEQYF
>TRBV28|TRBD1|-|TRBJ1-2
TGTGCCAGCAGTACGATTATACCCCGGGACAGGGGTGACTATGGCTACACCTTC
CASSTIIPRDRGDYGYTF
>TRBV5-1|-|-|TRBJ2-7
TGCGCCAGCAGCTTAGCGGGTTTCTCCTACGAGCAGTACTTC
CASSLAGFSYEQYF
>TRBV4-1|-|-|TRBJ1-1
TGCGCCAGCGGGGGGAGTGGGGACGGTTACACTGAAGCTTTCTTT
CASGGSGDGYTEAFF
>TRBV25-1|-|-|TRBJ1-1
TGTGCCAGCGCACATCAGGGCACTGAAGCTTTCTTT
CASAHQGTEAFF
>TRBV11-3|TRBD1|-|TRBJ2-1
TGTGCCAGCAGCTTAGATGTCAGGGGGCGAGGCCACAATGAGCAGTTCTTC
CASSLDVRGRGHNEQFF
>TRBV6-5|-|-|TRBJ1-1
TGTGCCAGCAGCCCGGGGGGTCCCACTGAAGCTTTCTTT
CASSPGGPTEAFF
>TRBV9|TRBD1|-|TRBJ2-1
TGTGCCAGCAGCTTGGGACAGGGGTACAATGAGCAGTTCTTC
CASSLGQGYNEQFF
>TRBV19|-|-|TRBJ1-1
TGTGCCAGTAAGGGGGGGGAAGCCACTGAAGCTTTCTTT
CASKGGEATEAFF
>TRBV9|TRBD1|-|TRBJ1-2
TGTGCCAGCAGCCCGGGGACAGCGTCGAATATATATGGCTACACCTTC
CASSPGTASNIYGYTF
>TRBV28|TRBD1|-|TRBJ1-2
TGTGCCAGCAGTTCAGGGGGCGGCTACACCTTC
CASSSGGGYTF
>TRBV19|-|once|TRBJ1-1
TGTGCCAGTAGTGACCCGAAACAGCTGAACACTGAAGCTTTCTTT
CASSDPKQLNTEAFF
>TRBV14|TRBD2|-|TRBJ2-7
TGTGCCAGCAGCCAAGTTCCGACTAGCGCCTACGAGCAGTACTTC
CASSQVPTSAYEQYF
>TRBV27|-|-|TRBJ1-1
TGTGCCAGCAGTTTCTCGACAGTGGGGACTGAAGCTTTCTTT
CASSFSTVGTEAFF
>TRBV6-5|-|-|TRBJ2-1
TGTGCCAGCAGTTACTCGGGGGCAGGTGAGCAGTTCTTC
CASSYSGAGEQFF
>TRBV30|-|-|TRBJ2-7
TGTGCCCTTGGGGGGTATGAGCAGTACTTC
CALGGYEQYF
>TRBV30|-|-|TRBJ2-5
TGTGCCTGGAGTGGTGATAGCGAGACCCAGTACTTC
CAWSGDSETQYF
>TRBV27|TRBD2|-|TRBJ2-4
TGTGCCAGCAGTTTCGGCGGGGGGGTTGCCAAAAACATTCAGTACTTC
CASSFGGGVAKNIQYF
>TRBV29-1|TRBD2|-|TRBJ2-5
TGCAGCGTCCCTAGCGGGGAAGAGACCCAGTACTTC
CSVPSGEETQYF